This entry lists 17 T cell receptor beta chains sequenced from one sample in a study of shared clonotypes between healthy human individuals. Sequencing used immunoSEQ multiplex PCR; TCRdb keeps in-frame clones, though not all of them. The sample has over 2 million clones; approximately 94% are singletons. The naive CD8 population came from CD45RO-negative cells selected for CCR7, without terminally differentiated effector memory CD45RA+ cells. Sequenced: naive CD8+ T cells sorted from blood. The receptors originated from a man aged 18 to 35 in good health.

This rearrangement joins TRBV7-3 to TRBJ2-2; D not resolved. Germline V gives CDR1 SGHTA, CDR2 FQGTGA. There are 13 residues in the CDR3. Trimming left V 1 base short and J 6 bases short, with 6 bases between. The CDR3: CASSLSVSGELFF. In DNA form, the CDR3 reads TGTGCCAGCAGCTTAAGCGTATCCGGGGAGCTGTTTTTT.

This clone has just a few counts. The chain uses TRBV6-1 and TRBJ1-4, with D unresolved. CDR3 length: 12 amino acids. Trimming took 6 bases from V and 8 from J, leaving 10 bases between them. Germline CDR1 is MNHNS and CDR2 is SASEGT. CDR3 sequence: CASSLLREKLFF. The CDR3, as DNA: TGTGCCAGCAGCCTACTTCGGGAAAAACTGTTTTTT.

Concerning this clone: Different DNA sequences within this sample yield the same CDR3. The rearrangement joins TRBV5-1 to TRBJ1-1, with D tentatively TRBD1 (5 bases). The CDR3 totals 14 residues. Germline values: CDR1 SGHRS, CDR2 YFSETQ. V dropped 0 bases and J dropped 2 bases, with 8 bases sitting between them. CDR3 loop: CASSLGGANTEAFF. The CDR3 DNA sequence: TGCGCCAGCAGCTTGGGAGGGGCCAACACTGAAGCTTTCTTT.

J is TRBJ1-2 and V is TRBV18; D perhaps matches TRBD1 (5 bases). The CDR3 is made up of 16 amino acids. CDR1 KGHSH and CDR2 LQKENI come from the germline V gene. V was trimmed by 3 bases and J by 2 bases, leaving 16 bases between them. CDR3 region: CASSPGEGVTNYGYTF. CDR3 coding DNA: TGTGCCAGCTCACCGGGTGAAGGGGTAACGAACTATGGCTACACCTTC.

The CDR3 here is CASSLGSRGGSYEQYF. The CDR3 region has the DNA TGTGCCAGCAGTTTAGGAAGCAGGGGAGGTTCCTACGAGCAGTACTTC. The chain links TRBV27 to TRBJ2-7; D may correspond to TRBD1 or TRBD2 (6 bases each). The CDR3 consists of 16 residues. The V and J ends lost 2 bases and 1 base respectively, with 15 bases between them. The germline V gene has CDR1 MNHEY and CDR2 SMNVEV (reference sequence).

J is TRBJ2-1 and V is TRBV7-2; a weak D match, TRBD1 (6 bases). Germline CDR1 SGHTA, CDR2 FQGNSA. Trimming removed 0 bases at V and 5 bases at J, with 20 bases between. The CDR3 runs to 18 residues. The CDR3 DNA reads TGTGCCAGCAGCTTAGCCGCAGGGGATGGGGTTAGGAACAATGAGCAGTTCTTC. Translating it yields CASSLAAGDGVRNNEQFF.

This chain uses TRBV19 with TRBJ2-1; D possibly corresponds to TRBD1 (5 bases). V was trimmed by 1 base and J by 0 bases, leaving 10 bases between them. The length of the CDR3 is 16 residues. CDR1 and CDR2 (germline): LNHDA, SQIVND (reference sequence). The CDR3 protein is CASSIGGHPSYNEQFF. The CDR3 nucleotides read TGTGCCAGTAGTATAGGCGGACACCCCTCCTACAATGAGCAGTTCTTC.

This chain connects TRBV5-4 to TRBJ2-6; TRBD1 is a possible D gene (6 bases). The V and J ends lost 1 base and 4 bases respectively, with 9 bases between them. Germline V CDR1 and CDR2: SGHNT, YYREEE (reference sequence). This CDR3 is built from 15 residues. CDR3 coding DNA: TGTGCCAGCAGCTTGTCGGGGACAGGGGCCAACGTCCTGACTTTC. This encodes CASSLSGTGANVLTF.

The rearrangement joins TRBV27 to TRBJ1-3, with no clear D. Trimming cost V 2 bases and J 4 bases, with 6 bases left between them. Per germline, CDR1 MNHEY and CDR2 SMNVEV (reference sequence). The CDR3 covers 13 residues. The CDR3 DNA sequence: TGTGCCAGCAGTTTAACATACGGAAACACCATATATTTT. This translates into CASSLTYGNTIYF.

CDR3 bases: TGCAGCGTTGAAGGGGGACAGGCGGAGACCCAGTACTTC. Residues: CSVEGGQAETQYF. The J gene is TRBJ2-5, the V gene TRBV29-1; TRBD1 matches at 8 bases. J gave up 5 bases and V 1 base, and 3 bases lay outside the gene matches. The CDR3 sequence is 13 residues long. The V gene's germline CDR1 is SQVTM and CDR2 ANQGSEA. Full variable domain (remainder filled in from reference TRBV29-1 and TRBJ2-5): SAVISQKPSRDICQRGTSLTIQCQVDSQVTMMFWYRQQPGQSLTLIATANQGSEATYESGFVIDKFPISRPNLTFSTLTVSNMSPEDSSIYLCSVEGGQAETQYFGPGTRLLVL.

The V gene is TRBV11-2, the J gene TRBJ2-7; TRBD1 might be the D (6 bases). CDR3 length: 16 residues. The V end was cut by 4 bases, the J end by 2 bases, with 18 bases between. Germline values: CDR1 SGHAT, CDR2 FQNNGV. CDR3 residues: CASSSNDRRHPYEQYF. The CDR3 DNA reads TGTGCCAGCAGCTCGAACGACAGGCGTCATCCCTACGAGCAGTACTTC.

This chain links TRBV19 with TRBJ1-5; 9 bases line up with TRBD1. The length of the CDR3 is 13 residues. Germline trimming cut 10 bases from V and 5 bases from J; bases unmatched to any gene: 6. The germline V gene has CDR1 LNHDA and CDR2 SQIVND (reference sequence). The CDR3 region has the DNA TGTGCCATAGGGGACAGGGTAGATCAGCCCCAGCATTTT. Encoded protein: CAIGDRVDQPQHF.

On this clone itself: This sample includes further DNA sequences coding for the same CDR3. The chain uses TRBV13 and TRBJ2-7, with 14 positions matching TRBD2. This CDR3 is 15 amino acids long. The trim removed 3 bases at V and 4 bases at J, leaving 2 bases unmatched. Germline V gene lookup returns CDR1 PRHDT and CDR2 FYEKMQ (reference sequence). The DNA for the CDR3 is TGTGCCAGCAGCTTGGGGACTAGCGGGAGTTACGAGCAGTACTTC. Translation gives CASSLGTSGSYEQYF.

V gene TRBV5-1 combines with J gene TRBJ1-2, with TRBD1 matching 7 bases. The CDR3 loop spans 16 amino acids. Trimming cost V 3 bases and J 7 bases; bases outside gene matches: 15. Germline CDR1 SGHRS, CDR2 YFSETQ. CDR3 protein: CASSSALSTGHFGYTF. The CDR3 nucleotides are TGCGCCAGCAGCTCTGCCCTTTCGACAGGGCATTTTGGCTACACCTTC. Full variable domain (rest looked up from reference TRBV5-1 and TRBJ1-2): KAGVTQTPRYLIKTRGQQVTLSCSPISGHRSVSWYQQTPGQGLQFLFEYFSETQRNKGNFPGRFSGRQFSNSRSEMNVSTLELGDSALYLCASSSALSTGHFGYTFGSGTRLTVV.

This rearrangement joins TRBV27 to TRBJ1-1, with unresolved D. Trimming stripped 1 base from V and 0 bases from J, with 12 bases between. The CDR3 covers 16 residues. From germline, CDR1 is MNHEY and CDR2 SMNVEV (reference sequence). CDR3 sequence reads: CASSLLQPILNTEAFF. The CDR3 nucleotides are TGTGCCAGCAGTTTATTACAGCCAATATTGAACACTGAAGCTTTCTTT.

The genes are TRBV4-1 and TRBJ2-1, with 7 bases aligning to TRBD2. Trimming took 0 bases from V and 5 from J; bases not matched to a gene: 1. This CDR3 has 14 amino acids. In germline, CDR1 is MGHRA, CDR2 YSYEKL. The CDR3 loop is CASSQETSNNEQFF. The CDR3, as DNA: TGCGCCAGCAGCCAAGAGACTAGCAACAATGAGCAGTTCTTC.

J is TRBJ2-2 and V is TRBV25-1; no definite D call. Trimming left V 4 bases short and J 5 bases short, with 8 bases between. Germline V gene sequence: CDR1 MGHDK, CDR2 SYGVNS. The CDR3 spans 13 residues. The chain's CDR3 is CASSVKLTGELFF. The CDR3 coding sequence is TGTGCCAGCAGTGTGAAGTTGACCGGGGAGCTGTTTTTT.